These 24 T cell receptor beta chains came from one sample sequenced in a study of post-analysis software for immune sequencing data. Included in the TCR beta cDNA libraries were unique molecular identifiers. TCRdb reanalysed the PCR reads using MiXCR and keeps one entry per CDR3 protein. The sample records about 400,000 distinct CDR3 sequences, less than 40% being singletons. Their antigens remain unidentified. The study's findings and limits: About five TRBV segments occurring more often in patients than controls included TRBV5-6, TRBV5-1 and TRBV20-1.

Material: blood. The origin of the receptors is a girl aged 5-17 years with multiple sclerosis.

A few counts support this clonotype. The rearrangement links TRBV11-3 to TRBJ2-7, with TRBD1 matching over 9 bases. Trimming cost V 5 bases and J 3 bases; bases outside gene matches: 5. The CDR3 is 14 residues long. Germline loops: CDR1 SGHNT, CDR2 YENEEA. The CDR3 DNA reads TGTGCCAGCAGCCCCCGGGACAGGGACTACGAGCAGTACTTC. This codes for CASSPRDRDYEQYF.

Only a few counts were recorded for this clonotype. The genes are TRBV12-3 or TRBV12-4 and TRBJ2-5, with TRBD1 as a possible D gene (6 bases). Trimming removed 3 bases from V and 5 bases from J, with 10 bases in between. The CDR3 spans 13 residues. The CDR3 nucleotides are TGTGCCAGCAGTTTCAGGGGCCACGAGACCCAGTACTTC. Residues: CASSFRGHETQYF.

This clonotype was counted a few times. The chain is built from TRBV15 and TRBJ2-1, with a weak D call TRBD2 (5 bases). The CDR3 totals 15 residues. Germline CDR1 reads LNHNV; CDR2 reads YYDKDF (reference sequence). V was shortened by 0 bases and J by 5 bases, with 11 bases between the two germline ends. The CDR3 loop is CATSRDLGRNNEQFF. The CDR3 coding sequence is TGTGCCACCAGCAGAGATCTTGGGAGAAACAATGAGCAGTTCTTC.

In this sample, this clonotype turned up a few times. CDR3 sequence reads: CASSPTGYQETQYF. The DNA for the CDR3 is TGTGCCAGCAGCCCGACAGGGTACCAAGAGACCCAGTACTTC. The gene calls are TRBV7-9 and TRBJ2-5; the match to TRBD1 covers 7 bases. This CDR3 spans 14 amino acids. J was trimmed by 0 bases and V by 5 bases; bases with no gene match: 3. CDR1 and CDR2 from the germline V gene are SEHNR and FQNEAQ (reference sequence).

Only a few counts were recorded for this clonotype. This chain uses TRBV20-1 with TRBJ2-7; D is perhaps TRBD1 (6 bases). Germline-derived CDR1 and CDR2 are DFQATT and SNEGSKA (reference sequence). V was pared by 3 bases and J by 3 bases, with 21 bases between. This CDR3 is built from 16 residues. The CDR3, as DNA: TGCAGTGCTAGGGGGGCCAGGGCAACGGTTAGCTACGAGCAGTACTTC. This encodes CSARGARATVSYEQYF.

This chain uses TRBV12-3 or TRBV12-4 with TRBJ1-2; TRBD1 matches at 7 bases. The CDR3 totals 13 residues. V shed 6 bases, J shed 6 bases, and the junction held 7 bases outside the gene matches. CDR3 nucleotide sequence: TGTGCCAGCAGGGAGGGGGCCTTCGATGGCTACACCTTC. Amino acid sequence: CASREGAFDGYTF.

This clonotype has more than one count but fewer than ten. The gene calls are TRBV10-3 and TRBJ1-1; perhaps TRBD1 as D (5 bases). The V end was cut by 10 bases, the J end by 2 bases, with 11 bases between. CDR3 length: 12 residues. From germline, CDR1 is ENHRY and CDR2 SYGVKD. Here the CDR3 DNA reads TGTGCCACCTCGACAGTCAACACTGAAGCTTTCTTT. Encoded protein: CATSTVNTEAFF.

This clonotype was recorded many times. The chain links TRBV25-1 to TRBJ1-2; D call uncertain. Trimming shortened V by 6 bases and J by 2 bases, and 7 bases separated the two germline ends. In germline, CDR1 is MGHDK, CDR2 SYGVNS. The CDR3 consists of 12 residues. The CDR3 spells CASSAENYGYTF. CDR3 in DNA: TGTGCCAGCAGCGCAGAAAACTATGGCTACACCTTC.

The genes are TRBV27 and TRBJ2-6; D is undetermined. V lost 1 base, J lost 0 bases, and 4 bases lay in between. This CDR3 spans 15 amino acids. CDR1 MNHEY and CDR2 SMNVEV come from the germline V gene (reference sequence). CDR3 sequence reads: CASSLYTSGANVLTF. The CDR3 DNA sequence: TGTGCCAGCAGTTTATACACCTCTGGGGCCAACGTCCTGACTTTC. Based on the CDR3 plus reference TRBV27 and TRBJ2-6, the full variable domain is EAQVTQNPRYLITVTGKKLTVTCSQNMNHEYMSWYRQDPGLGLRQIYYSMNVEVTDKGDVPEGYKVSRKEKRNFPLILESPSPNQTSLYFCASSLYTSGANVLTFGAGSRLTVL.

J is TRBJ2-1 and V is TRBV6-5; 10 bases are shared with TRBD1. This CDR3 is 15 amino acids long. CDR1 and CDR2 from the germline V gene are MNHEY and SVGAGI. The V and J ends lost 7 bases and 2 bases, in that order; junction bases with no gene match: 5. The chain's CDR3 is CASTTDRGPYNEQFF. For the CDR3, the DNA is TGTGCCAGCACGACCGACAGGGGGCCCTACAATGAGCAGTTCTTC.

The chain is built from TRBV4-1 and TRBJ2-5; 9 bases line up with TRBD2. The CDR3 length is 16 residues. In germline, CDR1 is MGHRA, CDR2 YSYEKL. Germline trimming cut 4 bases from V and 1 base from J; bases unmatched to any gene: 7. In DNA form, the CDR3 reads TGCGCCAGCAGCCCCGCATTGGGACTAGCCCAAGAGACCCAGTACTTC. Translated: CASSPALGLAQETQYF.

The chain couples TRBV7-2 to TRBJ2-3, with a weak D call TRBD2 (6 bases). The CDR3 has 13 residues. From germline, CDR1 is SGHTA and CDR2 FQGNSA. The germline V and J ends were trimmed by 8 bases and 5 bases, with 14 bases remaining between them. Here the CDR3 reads CASGRGVVDTQYF. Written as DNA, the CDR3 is TGTGCCAGCGGTCGCGGGGTGGTAGATACGCAGTATTTT.

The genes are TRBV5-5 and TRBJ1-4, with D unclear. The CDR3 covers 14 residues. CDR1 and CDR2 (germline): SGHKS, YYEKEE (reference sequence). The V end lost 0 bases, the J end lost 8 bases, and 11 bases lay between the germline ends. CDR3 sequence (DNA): TGTGCCAGCAGCTTGGTAGCAGCCGGGGAAAAACTGTTTTTT. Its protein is CASSLVAAGEKLFF.

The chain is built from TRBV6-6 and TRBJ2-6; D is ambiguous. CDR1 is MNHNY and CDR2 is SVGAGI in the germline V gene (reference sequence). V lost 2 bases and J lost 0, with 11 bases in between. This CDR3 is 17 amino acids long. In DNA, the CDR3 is TGTGCCAGCAGTTACCGACGGGTCAGCTCTGGGGCCAACGTCCTGACTTTC. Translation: CASSYRRVSSGANVLTF.

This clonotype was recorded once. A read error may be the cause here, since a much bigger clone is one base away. CDR3 DNA: TGTGCCAGCAGCTTAGTTAGACGGGCCAATCAGCCCCAGCATTTT. It translates to CASSLVRRANQPQHF. The chain uses TRBV7-2 and TRBJ1-5; D ambiguous. With 1 base removed from V and 3 bases from J, the gap between germline ends came to 10 bases. CDR1 is SGHTA, CDR2 FQGNSA, per germline. The CDR3 consists of 15 residues.

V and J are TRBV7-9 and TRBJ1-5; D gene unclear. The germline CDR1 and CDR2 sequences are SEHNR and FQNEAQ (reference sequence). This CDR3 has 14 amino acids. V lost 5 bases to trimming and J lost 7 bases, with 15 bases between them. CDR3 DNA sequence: TGTGCCAGCAGCGCCGACATACCGGCCCAGCCCCAGCATTTT. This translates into CASSADIPAQPQHF.

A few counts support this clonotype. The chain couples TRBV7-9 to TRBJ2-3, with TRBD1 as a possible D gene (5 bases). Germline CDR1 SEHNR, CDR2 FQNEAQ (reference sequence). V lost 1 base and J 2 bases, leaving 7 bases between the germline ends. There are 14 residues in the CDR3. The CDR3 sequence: CASSLEDTTDTQYF. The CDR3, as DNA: TGTGCCAGCAGCTTAGAGGACACCACAGATACGCAGTATTTT.

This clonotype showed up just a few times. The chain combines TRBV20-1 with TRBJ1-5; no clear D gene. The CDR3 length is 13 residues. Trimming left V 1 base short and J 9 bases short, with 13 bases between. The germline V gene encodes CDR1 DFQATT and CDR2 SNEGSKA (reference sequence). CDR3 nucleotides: TGCAGTGCTAGAGTCGGAACTGGTGGGCCCCAGCATTTT. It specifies CSARVGTGGPQHF.

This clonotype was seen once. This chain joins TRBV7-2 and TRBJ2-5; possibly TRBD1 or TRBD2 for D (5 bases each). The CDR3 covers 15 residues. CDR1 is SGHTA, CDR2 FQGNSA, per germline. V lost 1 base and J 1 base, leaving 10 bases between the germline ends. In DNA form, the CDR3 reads TGTGCCAGCAGCTTAGTCCGGGGCAGCCAAGAGACCCAGTACTTC. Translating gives CASSLVRGSQETQYF.

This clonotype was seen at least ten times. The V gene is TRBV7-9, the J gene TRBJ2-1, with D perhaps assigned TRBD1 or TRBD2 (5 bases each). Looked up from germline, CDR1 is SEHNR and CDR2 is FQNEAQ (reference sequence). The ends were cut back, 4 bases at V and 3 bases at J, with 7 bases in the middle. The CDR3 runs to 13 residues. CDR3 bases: TGTGCCAGCAGCTGGGACGTCTACAATGAGCAGTTCTTC. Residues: CASSWDVYNEQFF.

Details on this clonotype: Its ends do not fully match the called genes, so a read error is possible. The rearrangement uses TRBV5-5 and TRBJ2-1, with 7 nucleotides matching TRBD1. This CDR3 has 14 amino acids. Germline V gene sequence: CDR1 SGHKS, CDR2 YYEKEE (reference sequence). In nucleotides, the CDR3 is TGTGCCAGCAGCTTGACAACAGGGGACAATGAGCGGTTCTTC. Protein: CASSLTTGDNERFF.

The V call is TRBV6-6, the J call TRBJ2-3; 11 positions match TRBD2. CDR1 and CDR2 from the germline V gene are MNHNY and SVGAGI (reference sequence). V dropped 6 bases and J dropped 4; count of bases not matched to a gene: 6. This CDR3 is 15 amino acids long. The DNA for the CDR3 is TGTGCCAGCAGATATAGCGGGGGGGCTCCAGATACGCAGTATTTT. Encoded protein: CASRYSGGAPDTQYF.

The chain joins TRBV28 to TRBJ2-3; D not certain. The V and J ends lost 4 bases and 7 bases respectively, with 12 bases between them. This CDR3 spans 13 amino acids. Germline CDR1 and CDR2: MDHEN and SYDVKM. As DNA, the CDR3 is TGTGCCAGCAGTTCAGTCGTGAGTTATACGCAGTATTTT. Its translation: CASSSVVSYTQYF.

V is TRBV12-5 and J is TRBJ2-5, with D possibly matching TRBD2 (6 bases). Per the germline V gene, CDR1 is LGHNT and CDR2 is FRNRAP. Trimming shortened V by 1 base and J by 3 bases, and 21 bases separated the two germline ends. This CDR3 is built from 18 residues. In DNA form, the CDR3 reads TGTGCTAGTGGTTTGGCAACTTCGGGGGTAATGTACAAAGAGACCCAGTACTTC. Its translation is CASGLATSGVMYKETQYF.